The 24 T cell receptor beta chains below were found in one sample sequenced in a study of cytomegalovirus exposure and HLA in healthy donors. 60 Vbeta and 13 Jbeta primers were used in PCR. Repertoires were generated with immunoSEQ multiplex PCR, while TCRdb's copy carries only in-frame clones and drops some. The sample has some 120,000 clones, and its top ten clones hold less than 4.5%. Material for sequencing was PBMCs. These receptors were collected from a young man in good health and CMV-seronegative.

This chain links TRBV19 with TRBJ1-5, with D possibly TRBD1 on 5 matching bases. Germline CDR1 and CDR2: LNHDA and SQIVND (reference sequence). V was shortened by 5 bases and J by 4 bases, with 12 bases between the two germline ends. This CDR3 has 14 residues. Written as DNA, the CDR3 is TGTGCCAGTAGTGACTGGACACGAAATCAGCCCCAGCATTTT. Amino acid sequence: CASSDWTRNQPQHF.

This chain connects TRBV2 to TRBJ2-1; 8 bases are a match to TRBD1. This CDR3 has 13 amino acids. Germline loops: CDR1 SNHLY, CDR2 FYNNEI. V trimming: 4 bases; J trimming: 6 bases; junction bases outside the gene matches: 2. CDR3 region: CASSVQGGNEQFF. Here the CDR3 DNA reads TGTGCCAGCAGTGTACAGGGGGGCAATGAGCAGTTCTTC.

This chain uses TRBV28 with TRBJ1-1; D call uncertain. Germline CDR1 and CDR2: MDHEN and SYDVKM. V was pared by 9 bases and J by 2 bases, with 7 bases between. The CDR3 length is 11 residues. CDR3 bases: TGTGCCAGTAACAGAAACACTGAAGCTTTCTTT. It encodes CASNRNTEAFF.

The chain carries TRBV4-1 and TRBJ2-7; possibly TRBD2 for D (6 bases). V was pared by 1 base and J by 5 bases, with 21 bases between. From germline, CDR1 is MGHRA and CDR2 YSYEKL. The CDR3 contains 17 residues. The CDR3 loop reads CASSQALWEAGNDEQYF. The CDR3 bases are TGCGCCAGCAGCCAAGCCCTCTGGGAGGCGGGAAACGACGAGCAGTACTTC.

The rearrangement joins TRBV14 to TRBJ1-1; 8 positions match TRBD1. With 6 bases clipped from V and 9 bases from J, the junction kept 6 bases outside the gene matches. CDR3 length equals 12 residues. Per the germline V gene, CDR1 is SGHDN and CDR2 is FVKESK. The CDR3 spells CASRLDRGKAFF. The CDR3 DNA follows: TGTGCCAGCAGACTCGACAGGGGCAAAGCTTTCTTT.

The chain is built from TRBV27 and TRBJ2-5, with D possibly TRBD1 on 6 matching bases. The CDR3 length is 15 residues. Trimming removed 4 bases from V and 4 bases from J, with 16 bases in between. Germline CDR1 reads MNHEY; CDR2 reads SMNVEV (reference sequence). CDR3 sequence: CASSSITGKLETQYF. CDR3 nucleotides: TGTGCCAGCAGTTCTATCACAGGGAAGCTAGAGACCCAGTACTTC.

This rearrangement joins TRBV27 to TRBJ2-7, with D maybe TRBD2 (6 bases). Germline CDR1 and CDR2: MNHEY and SMNVEV (reference sequence). This CDR3 region has 13 residues. The V end lost 7 bases, the J end lost 6 bases, and 16 bases lay between the germline ends. The CDR3 DNA sequence: TGTGCCAGCAATCTACTCATGGGGGGCGAGCAGTACTTC. Protein product: CASNLLMGGEQYF.

The chain carries TRBV13 and TRBJ1-5, with 10 bases fitting TRBD1. J lost 3 bases, V lost 5 bases, and 16 bases had no gene match. CDR1 is PRHDT, CDR2 FYEKMQ, per germline (reference sequence). CDR3 size: 19 residues. DNA of the CDR3: TGTGCCAGCAGCGCCCCGGGACAGGGGTTTTTGTTTTCCAATCAGCCCCAGCATTTT. Protein: CASSAPGQGFLFSNQPQHF.

This sequence joins TRBV1 and TRBJ2-5; the table gives TRBD2 as D, unverified against the DNA. The end of the DNA aligns better with TRBJ2-7, so the J call may be wrong. TRBV1 is described as a pseudogene. The CDR3 consists of 12 residues. In DNA form, the CDR3 reads TGCACCAGCAGCCAAGACTCCTACGAGCAGTACTTC. It specifies CTSSQDSYEQYF.

The chain joins TRBV2 to TRBJ2-7, with 8 bases aligning to TRBD2. Trimming took 2 bases from V and 0 from J; bases not matched to a gene: 15. This CDR3 is built from 19 residues. Germline V lookup: CDR1 SNHLY, CDR2 FYNNEI. This CDR3 reads CASSEWAGGSISSSYEQYF. The CDR3 DNA reads TGTGCCAGCAGTGAATGGGCGGGGGGCTCGATAAGTAGCTCCTACGAGCAGTACTTC.

The V call is TRBV19, the J call TRBJ1-2; 9 bases line up with TRBD1. V shed 3 bases and J 6 bases; nucleotides not matched to a gene: 11. CDR1 LNHDA and CDR2 SQIVND come from the germline V gene (reference sequence). This CDR3 is 16 amino acids long. The CDR3 coding sequence is TGTGCCAGTAGTATTGGGGGACCGGGACAGGGTGATGGCTACACCTTC. Its protein product is CASSIGGPGQGDGYTF.

The V gene is TRBV6-4, the J gene TRBJ2-3, with TRBD1 matching over 7 bases. J lost 1 base, V lost 0 bases, and 4 bases had no gene match. Germline values: CDR1 MRHNA, CDR2 SNTAGT. The CDR3 length is 16 residues. CDR3 nucleotides: TGTGCCAGCAGTGACTCAGGGGGCCTGGGCACAGATACGCAGTATTTT. It specifies CASSDSGGLGTDTQYF.

The genes are TRBV5-6 and TRBJ1-1; 8 bases agree with TRBD1. CDR1 and CDR2 from the germline V gene are SGHDT and YYEEEE. The CDR3 is made up of 15 amino acids. V dropped 0 bases and J dropped 1; count of bases not matched to a gene: 2. The CDR3 DNA sequence: TGTGCCAGCAGCTTGGTAGGACAGGGGAACACTGAAGCTTTCTTT. Protein product: CASSLVGQGNTEAFF.

This chain uses TRBV30 with TRBJ2-1; D unclear. The V end lost 3 bases, the J end lost 9 bases, and 9 bases lay between the germline ends. Per the germline V gene, CDR1 is GTSNPN and CDR2 is SVGIG (reference sequence). CDR3 length: 11 residues. In DNA, the CDR3 is TGTGCCTGGAGCCAGGAAGGTGAGCAGTTCTTC. It is translated as CAWSQEGEQFF.

The chain joins TRBV18 to TRBJ2-1; D is unclear. CDR3 length: 14 residues. V shed 3 bases and J shed 0 bases, with 6 bases lying between them. CDR1 and CDR2 (germline): KGHSH, LQKENI. CDR3 coding DNA: TGTGCCAGCTCACCGCAGGCCTCCTACAATGAGCAGTTCTTC. Its protein is CASSPQASYNEQFF.

The CDR3: CASKYPRGPGTGELFF. Written as DNA, the CDR3 is TGTGCCAGCAAATATCCCAGGGGGCCGGGCACCGGGGAGCTGTTTTTT. V and J are TRBV27 and TRBJ2-2, with 8 bases identical to TRBD1. The germline V gene has CDR1 MNHEY and CDR2 SMNVEV (reference sequence). Trimming at V came to 7 bases and at J to 4 bases, leaving 11 bases not matched to a gene. The length of the CDR3 is 16 residues.

J is TRBJ2-5 and V is TRBV28; 11 nucleotides match TRBD1. Germline V CDR1 and CDR2: MDHEN, SYDVKM. V shed 6 bases and J 6 bases; nucleotides not matched to a gene: 15. CDR3 length equals 17 residues. CDR3 in DNA: TGTGCCAGCAGCTACTCTCCGTGGACAGGGGGCGGGAAGACCCAGTACTTC. This translates into CASSYSPWTGGGKTQYF.

The chain carries TRBV9 and TRBJ2-7; TRBD2 agrees at 8 bases. Germline V gives CDR1 SGDLS, CDR2 YYNGEE. This CDR3 contains 13 residues. J was trimmed by 3 bases and V by 4 bases; bases with no gene match: 3. CDR3 residues: CASSPGGFYEQYF. As DNA, the CDR3 is TGTGCCAGCAGCCCGGGAGGGTTCTACGAGCAGTACTTC.

V and J are TRBV6-1 and TRBJ2-7, with D perhaps matching TRBD1 (5 bases). Trimming stripped 6 bases from V and 6 bases from J, with 15 bases between. Germline loops: CDR1 MNHNS, CDR2 SASEGT. This CDR3 is 13 amino acids long. Here the CDR3 DNA reads TGTGCCAGCAGGGTAGGGGATCGCGGCGAGCAGTACTTC. This sequence encodes CASRVGDRGEQYF.

This rearrangement joins TRBV19 to TRBJ1-6; D is unresolved. Trimming took off 3 bases at V and 4 bases at J, with 7 bases between the two ends. This CDR3 has 14 amino acids. CDR1 is LNHDA and CDR2 is SQIVND in the germline V gene (reference sequence). CDR3 sequence: CASSMERYNSPLHF. The CDR3 DNA is TGTGCCAGTAGTATGGAGAGGTATAATTCACCCCTCCACTTT.

The J gene is TRBJ2-7, the V gene TRBV7-8, with 8 bases identical to TRBD1. This CDR3 spans 15 amino acids. J was trimmed by 0 bases and V by 1 base; bases with no gene match: 2. CDR1 and CDR2 from the germline V gene are SGHVS and FQNEAQ. The CDR3 is CASSLGDRSSYEQYF. CDR3 sequence (DNA): TGTGCCAGCAGCTTAGGGGACAGGAGCTCCTACGAGCAGTACTTC.

The chain couples TRBV7-8 to TRBJ2-1; 10 nucleotides line up with TRBD2. This CDR3 has 16 residues. The germline CDR1 and CDR2 sequences are SGHVS and FQNEAQ. Trimming cost V 4 bases and J 4 bases; bases outside gene matches: 7. The CDR3 region is CASSSGAGGGYNEQFF. The CDR3 DNA reads TGTGCCAGCAGCTCGGGAGCGGGAGGGGGGTACAATGAGCAGTTCTTC.

V usage is TRBV11-2 and J usage is TRBJ1-6; possibly TRBD1 for D (6 bases). The V and J ends lost 2 bases and 7 bases respectively, with 9 bases between them. Germline loops: CDR1 SGHAT, CDR2 FQNNGV. This CDR3 contains 14 residues. CDR3 nucleotides: TGTGCCAGCAGCTTAAACAGGGCGAATTCACCCCTCCACTTT. Its protein is CASSLNRANSPLHF. Filled out from reference TRBV11-2 and TRBJ1-6, the complete variable domain reads EAGVAQSPRYKIIEKRQSVAFWCNPISGHATLYWYQQILGQGPKLLIQFQNNGVVDDSQLPKDRFSAERLKGVDSTLKIQPAKLEDSAVYLCASSLNRANSPLHFGNGTRLTVT.

The chain recombines TRBV15 with TRBJ2-5; 7 bases agree with TRBD1. CDR3 length: 15 residues. The V segment lost 1 base and the J segment 5 bases; nucleotides outside the gene matches: 7. Germline V gene sequence: CDR1 LNHNV, CDR2 YYDKDF (reference sequence). The chain's CDR3 is CATSRGQGWEETQYF. The CDR3 nucleotides read TGTGCCACCAGCAGAGGACAGGGTTGGGAGGAGACCCAGTACTTC.